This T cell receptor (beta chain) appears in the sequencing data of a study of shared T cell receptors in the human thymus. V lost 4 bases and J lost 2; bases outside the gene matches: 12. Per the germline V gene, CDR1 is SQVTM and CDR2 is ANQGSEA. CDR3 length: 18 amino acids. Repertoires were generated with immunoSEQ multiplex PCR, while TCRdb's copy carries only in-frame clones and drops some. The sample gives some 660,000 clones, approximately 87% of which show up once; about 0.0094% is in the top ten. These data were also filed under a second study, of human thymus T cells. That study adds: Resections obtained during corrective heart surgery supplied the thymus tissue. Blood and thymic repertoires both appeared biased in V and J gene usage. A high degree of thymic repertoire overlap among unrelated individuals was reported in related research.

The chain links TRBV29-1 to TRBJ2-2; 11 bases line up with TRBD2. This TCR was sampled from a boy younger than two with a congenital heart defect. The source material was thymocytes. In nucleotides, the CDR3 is TGCAGCGTTGCCGCTTTTAGCGGGAGGGCCGGAAACACCGGGGAGCTGTTTTTT. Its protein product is CSVAAFSGRAGNTGELFF.